In its sample, the clone carrying this T cell receptor (beta chain) was seen a few times. Its target is not known. TCRdb independently ran MiXCR on the reads; one entry per CDR3 protein. This sample has approximately 190,000 distinct CDR3 sequences, with 8.5% to 10% found just once. V gave up 1 base and J gave up 0 bases; unmatched junction bases: 3. Germline V CDR1 and CDR2: GTSNPN, SVGIG (reference sequence). CDR3 length equals 14 residues. The data belong to a study of T cell repertoires in cytomegalovirus infection. Overall study: TCR beta signatures that were public indicated CMV infection and matching HLA type.

Study-wide findings and caveats: There were HLA-C-restricted CMV-specific TCR beta clonotypes dominating the ex vivo response.

The chain carries TRBV30 and TRBJ2-7; 7 bases map to TRBD1. The source of this sequence is a human donor in good health (CMV status not recorded). Some clones in this sample may be carry-over from other donors' samples. Sequencing was done on a sample of PBMCs. The chain's CDR3 is CAWSEGTVSYEQYF. The CDR3 nucleotides are TGTGCCTGGAGTGAAGGGACAGTCTCCTACGAGCAGTACTTC.